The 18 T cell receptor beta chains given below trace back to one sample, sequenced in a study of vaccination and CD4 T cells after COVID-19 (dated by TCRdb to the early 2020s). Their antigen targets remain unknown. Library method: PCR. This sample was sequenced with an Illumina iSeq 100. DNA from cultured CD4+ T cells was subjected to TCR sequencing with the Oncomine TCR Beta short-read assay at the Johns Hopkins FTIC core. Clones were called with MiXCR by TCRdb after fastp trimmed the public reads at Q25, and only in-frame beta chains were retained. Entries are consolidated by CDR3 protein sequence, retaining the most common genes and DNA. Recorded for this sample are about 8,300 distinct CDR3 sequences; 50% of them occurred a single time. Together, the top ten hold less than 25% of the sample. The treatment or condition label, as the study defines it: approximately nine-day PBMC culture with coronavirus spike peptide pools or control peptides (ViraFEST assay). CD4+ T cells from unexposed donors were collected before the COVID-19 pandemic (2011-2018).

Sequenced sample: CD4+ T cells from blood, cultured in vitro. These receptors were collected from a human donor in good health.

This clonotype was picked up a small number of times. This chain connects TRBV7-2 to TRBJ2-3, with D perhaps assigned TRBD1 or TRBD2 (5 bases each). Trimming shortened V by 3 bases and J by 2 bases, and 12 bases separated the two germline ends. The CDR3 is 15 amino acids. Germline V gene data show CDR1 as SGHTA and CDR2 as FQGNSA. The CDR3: CASSLGVGATDTQYF. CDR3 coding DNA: TGTGCCAGCAGCTTGGGGGTTGGGGCCACAGATACGCAGTATTTT. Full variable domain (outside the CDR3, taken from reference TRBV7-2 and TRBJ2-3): GAGVSQSPSNKVTEKGKDVELRCDPISGHTALYWYRQSLGQGLEFLIYFQGNSAPDKSGLPSDRFSAERTGGSVSTLTIQRTQQEDSAVYLCASSLGVGATDTQYFGPGTRLTVL.

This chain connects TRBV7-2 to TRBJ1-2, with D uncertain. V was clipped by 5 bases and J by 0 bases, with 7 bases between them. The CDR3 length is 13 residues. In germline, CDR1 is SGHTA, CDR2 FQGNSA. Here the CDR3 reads CASSTTPNYGYTF. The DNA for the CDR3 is TGTGCCAGCAGCACGACACCTAACTATGGCTACACCTTC.

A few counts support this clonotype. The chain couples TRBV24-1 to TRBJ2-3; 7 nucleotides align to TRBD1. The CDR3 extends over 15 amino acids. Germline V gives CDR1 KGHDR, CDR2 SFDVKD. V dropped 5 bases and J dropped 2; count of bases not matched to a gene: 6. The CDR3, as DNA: TGTGCCACCAGTGGTCGACAGGGTTCCACAGATACGCAGTATTTT. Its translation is CATSGRQGSTDTQYF.

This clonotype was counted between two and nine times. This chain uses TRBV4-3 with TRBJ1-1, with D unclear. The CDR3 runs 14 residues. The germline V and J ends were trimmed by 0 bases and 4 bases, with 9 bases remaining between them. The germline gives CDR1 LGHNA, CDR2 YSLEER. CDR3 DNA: TGCGCCAGCAGCCAAGATAGGGTCTCCACTGAAGCTTTCTTT. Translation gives CASSQDRVSTEAFF.

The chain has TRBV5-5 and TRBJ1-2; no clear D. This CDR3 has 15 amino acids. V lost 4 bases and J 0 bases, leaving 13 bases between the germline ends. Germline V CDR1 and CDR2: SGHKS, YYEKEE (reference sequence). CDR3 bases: TGTGCCAGCAGCCTCCGGCCTCAGTCTAACTATGGCTACACCTTC. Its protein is CASSLRPQSNYGYTF.

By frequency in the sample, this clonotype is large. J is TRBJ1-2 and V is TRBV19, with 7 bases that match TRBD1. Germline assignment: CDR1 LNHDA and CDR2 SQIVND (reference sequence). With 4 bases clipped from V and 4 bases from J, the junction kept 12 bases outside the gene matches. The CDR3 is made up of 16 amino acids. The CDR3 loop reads CASSRVRTGGGYGYTF. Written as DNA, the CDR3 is TGTGCCAGTAGTAGAGTGAGGACAGGCGGAGGCTATGGCTACACCTTC.

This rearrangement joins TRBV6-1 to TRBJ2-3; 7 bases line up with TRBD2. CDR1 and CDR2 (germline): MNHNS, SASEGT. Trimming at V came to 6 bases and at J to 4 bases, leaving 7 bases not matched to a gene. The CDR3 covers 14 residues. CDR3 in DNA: TGTGCCAGCAGAGGCCAGCGGGATTCAGATACGCAGTATTTT. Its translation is CASRGQRDSDTQYF.

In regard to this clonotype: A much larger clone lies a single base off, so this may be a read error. Written as DNA, the CDR3 is TGTGCCAGCAGCTCGGCTGGCGGGGGGCATTCGCAGTATTTT. This sequence encodes CASSSAGGGHSQYF. The chain joins TRBV11-2 to TRBJ2-3; 8 bases align to TRBD2. V trimming: 4 bases; J trimming: 10 bases; junction bases outside the gene matches: 10. This CDR3 is 14 amino acids long. Germline assignment: CDR1 SGHAT and CDR2 FQNNGV.

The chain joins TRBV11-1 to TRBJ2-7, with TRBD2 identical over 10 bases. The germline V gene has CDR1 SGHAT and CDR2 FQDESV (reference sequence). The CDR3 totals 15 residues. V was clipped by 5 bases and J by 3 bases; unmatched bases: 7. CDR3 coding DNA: TGTGCCAGCAGCGTCCGGACTAGCGGCAACTACGAGCAGTACTTC. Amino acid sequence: CASSVRTSGNYEQYF.

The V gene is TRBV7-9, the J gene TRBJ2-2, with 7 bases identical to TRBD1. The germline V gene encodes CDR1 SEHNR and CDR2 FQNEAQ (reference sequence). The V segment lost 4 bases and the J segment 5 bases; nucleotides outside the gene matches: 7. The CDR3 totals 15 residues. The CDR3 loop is CASSYETGRTGELFF. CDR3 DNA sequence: TGTGCCAGCAGCTACGAGACAGGGAGAACCGGGGAGCTGTTTTTT.

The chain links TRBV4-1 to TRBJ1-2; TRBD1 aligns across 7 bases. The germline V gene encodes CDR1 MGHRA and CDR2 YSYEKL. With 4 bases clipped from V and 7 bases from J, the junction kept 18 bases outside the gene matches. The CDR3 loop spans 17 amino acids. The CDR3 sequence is CASSLTPIRGLGIGYTF. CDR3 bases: TGCGCCAGCAGCCTCACCCCGATCAGGGGGTTGGGGATTGGCTACACCTTC.

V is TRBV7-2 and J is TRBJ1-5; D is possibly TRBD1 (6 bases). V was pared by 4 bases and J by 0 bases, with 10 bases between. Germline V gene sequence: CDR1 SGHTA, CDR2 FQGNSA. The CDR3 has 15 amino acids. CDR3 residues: CASSSRDISNQPQHF. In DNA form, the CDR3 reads TGTGCCAGCAGCTCGCGGGACATTAGCAATCAGCCCCAGCATTTT.

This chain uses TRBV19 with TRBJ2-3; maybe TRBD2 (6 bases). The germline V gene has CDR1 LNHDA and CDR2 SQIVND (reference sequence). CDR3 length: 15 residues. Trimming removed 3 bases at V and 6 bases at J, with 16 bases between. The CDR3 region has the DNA TGTGCCAGTAGTATTGTTGGGATGCTAGCGGATACGCAGTATTTT. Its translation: CASSIVGMLADTQYF.

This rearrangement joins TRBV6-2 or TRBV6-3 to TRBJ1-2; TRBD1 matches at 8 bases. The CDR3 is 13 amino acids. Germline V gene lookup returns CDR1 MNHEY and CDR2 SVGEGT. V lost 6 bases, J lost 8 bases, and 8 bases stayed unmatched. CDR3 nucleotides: TGTGCCAGCAGGACGACAGGGGTTGACGGCTACACCTTC. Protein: CASRTTGVDGYTF.

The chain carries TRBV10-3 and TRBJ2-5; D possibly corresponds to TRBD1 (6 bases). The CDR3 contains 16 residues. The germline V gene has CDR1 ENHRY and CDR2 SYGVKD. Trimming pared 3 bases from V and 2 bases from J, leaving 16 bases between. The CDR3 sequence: CAISEVQGPLQETQYF. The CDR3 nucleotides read TGTGCCATCAGTGAAGTACAGGGTCCCCTTCAAGAGACCCAGTACTTC.

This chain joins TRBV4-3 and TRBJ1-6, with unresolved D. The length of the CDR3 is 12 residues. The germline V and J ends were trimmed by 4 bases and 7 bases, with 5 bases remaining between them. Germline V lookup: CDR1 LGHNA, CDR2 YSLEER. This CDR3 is CASSLLNSPLHF. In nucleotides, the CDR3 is TGCGCCAGCAGCCTCCTAAATTCACCCCTCCACTTT.

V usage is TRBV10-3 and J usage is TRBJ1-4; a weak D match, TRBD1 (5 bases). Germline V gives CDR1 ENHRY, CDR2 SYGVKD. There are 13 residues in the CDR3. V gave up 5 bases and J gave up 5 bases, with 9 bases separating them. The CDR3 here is CAISSGRNEKLFF. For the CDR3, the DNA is TGTGCCATCAGTTCAGGGCGGAATGAAAAACTGTTTTTT.

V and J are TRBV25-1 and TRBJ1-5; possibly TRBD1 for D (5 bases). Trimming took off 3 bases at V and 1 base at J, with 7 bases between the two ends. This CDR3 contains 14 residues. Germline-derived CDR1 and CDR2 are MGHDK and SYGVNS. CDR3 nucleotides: TGTGCCAGCAGTGATTGGGACAGCAATCAGCCCCAGCATTTT. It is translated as CASSDWDSNQPQHF.